This is a list of T cell receptor beta chains from one sample in a study of CD8+ T cells in alopecia areata. Clones were sequenced by immunoSEQ multiplex PCR, and TCRdb holds only the in-frame ones, with some missing. The sample lists about 140,000 clones, around 49% occurring once. The sample was CD4+ T cells sorted from blood, taken at week 0. These receptors all stem from a human donor with alopecia areata. Both conserved end residues are part of each CDR3. Fields, in order: D gene, J gene, clone size, V gene, CDR3 protein, CDR3 DNA. A D gene is named only where the DNA matches it firmly. Only some rows state a clone size, as once, few, many or a class for expanded clones.

.	TRBJ1-2	.	TRBV2	CASSEEAGSGYTF	TGTGCCAGCAGTGAAGAAGCAGGTTCTGGCTACACCTTC
TRBD2	TRBJ2-3	.	TRBV7-2	CASSLPLAGSNTQYF	TGTGCCAGCAGCTTACCACTAGCGGGGTCAAATACGCAGTATTTT
.	TRBJ1-5	.	TRBV30	CAWSFSDGGQPQHF	TGTGCCTGGAGTTTTTCGGACGGAGGACAGCCCCAGCATTTT
.	TRBJ2-6	.	TRBV4-3	CASSARGANVLTF	TGCGCCAGCAGCGCCAGGGGGGCCAACGTCCTGACTTTC
.	TRBJ1-1	once	TRBV25-1	CASFGQLNTEAFF	TGTGCCAGCTTTGGACAGCTGAACACTGAAGCTTTCTTT
.	TRBJ2-3	many	TRBV7-2	CASSLSRTDTQYF	TGTGCCAGCAGCTTATCACGGACAGATACGCAGTATTTT
.	TRBJ2-7	few	TRBV13	CASSLLSYEQYF	TGTGCCAGCAGCTTACTTTCCTACGAGCAGTACTTC
TRBD2	TRBJ2-5	.	TRBV5-1	CASSLGGTGTSLRETQYF	TGCGCCAGCAGCCTAGGAGGAACCGGGACTAGCCTCCGAGAGACCCAGTACTTC
.	TRBJ2-5	.	TRBV5-1	CASSLTSWETQYF	TGCGCCAGCAGCTTGACTAGCTGGGAGACCCAGTACTTC
TRBD2	TRBJ2-1	.	TRBV30	CAWSAAGGRRNEQFF	TGTGCCTGGAGCGCAGCGGGAGGGAGGAGGAATGAGCAGTTCTTC
.	TRBJ2-7	few	TRBV7-2	CASSLRSYEQYF	TGTGCCAGCAGCTTAAGATCCTACGAGCAGTACTTC
.	TRBJ1-5	few	TRBV6-6	CASTPDGDQPQHF	TGTGCCAGCACCCCGGACGGAGATCAGCCCCAGCATTTT
.	TRBJ1-2	once	TRBV4-1	CASSLKGDMTNYGYTF	TGCGCCAGCAGCCTAAAGGGGGATATGACTAACTATGGCTACACCTTC
TRBD1	TRBJ2-7	few	TRBV5-1	CASNVGTATVYEQYF	TGCGCCAGCAATGTAGGGACAGCTACCGTCTACGAGCAGTACTTC
TRBD1	TRBJ1-1	.	TRBV30	CAWSAYLDRRNTEAFF	TGTGCCTGGAGTGCTTATTTGGACAGGAGGAACACTGAAGCTTTCTTT
.	TRBJ1-1	.	TRBV29-1	CSVQHKNTEAFF	TGCAGCGTTCAACATAAGAACACTGAAGCTTTCTTT
TRBD2	TRBJ2-7	few	TRBV5-1	CASSLVLAGVSYEQYF	TGCGCCAGCAGCTTGGTGCTAGCGGGAGTGTCCTACGAGCAGTACTTC
TRBD2	TRBJ2-3	.	TRBV27	CASSPRLAGSTDTQYF	TGTGCCAGCAGTCCCAGACTAGCGGGGAGCACAGATACGCAGTATTTT
.	TRBJ2-2	.	TRBV30	CAWSVRVAGELFF	TGTGCCTGGAGTGTGAGGGTAGCCGGGGAGCTGTTTTTT
TRBD1	TRBJ1-2	.	TRBV18	CASSPGTGGLDYGYTF	TGTGCCAGCTCCCCCGGGACAGGGGGCCTAGACTATGGCTACACCTTC
.	TRBJ2-5	.	TRBV25-1	CASSGPRGMSQYF	TGTGCCAGCAGCGGGCCCCGCGGTATGTCCCAGTACTTC
.	TRBJ1-1	.	TRBV6-5	CASSYNGYTEAFF	TGTGCCAGCAGTTATAATGGGTACACTGAAGCTTTCTTT
.	TRBJ2-7	.	TRBV10-3	CAISVEQDSYEQYF	TGTGCCATCAGTGTAGAACAGGACTCCTACGAGCAGTACTTC
.	TRBJ2-3	.	TRBV20-1	CSARLTDTQYF	TGCAGTGCTAGACTTACAGATACGCAGTATTTT
TRBD1	TRBJ1-5	.	TRBV28	CASSRPLTGLGLEPQHF	TGTGCCAGCAGCCGACCATTGACAGGGCTCGGACTGGAGCCCCAGCATTTT
.	TRBJ2-6	.	TRBV7-2	CASSLGAGANVLTF	TGTGCCAGCAGCTTAGGAGCTGGGGCCAACGTCCTGACTTTC
.	TRBJ2-6	.	TRBV18	CASAFSGANVLTF	TGTGCCAGCGCCTTCTCTGGGGCCAACGTCCTGACTTTC
TRBD2	TRBJ2-3	.	TRBV29-1	CSVTGAGVVDTQYF	TGCAGCGTCACGGGAGCGGGAGTGGTTGATACGCAGTATTTT
TRBD1	TRBJ2-3	few	TRBV28	CASSPRDRPTDTQYF	TGTGCCAGCAGTCCCCGGGACAGACCCACAGATACGCAGTATTTT
.	TRBJ2-5	.	TRBV29-1	CSVEAGRGGETQYF	TGCAGCGTTGAAGCTGGCAGGGGGGGAGAGACCCAGTACTTC
.	TRBJ2-2	.	TRBV7-3	CASSETTRILNTGELFF	TGTGCCAGCAGCGAAACGACAAGGATACTAAACACCGGGGAGCTGTTTTTT
.	TRBJ2-1	few	TRBV29-1	CSVEWARGYNEQFF	TGCAGCGTTGAATGGGCTAGAGGCTACAATGAGCAGTTCTTC
TRBD2	TRBJ2-5	.	TRBV6-1	CASRLSGRGETQYF	TGTGCCAGCAGGCTTAGCGGGAGAGGGGAGACCCAGTACTTC
.	TRBJ2-3	.	TRBV6-5	CASSPTGF	TGTGCCAGCAGTCCTACGGGGTTT
TRBD1	TRBJ1-2	.	TRBV30	CASWTGGTYGYTF	TGTGCCTCTTGGACAGGGGGGACCTATGGCTACACCTTC
.	TRBJ2-1	.	TRBV29-1	CSVEVPDEQFF	TGCAGCGTTGAAGTCCCCGATGAGCAGTTCTTC
.	TRBJ2-5	once	TRBV15	CATSRDMSRETQYF	TGTGCCACCAGCAGAGATATGAGTCGGGAGACCCAGTACTTC
.	TRBJ2-7	.	TRBV4-1	CASSLRVGSSYEQYF	TGCGCCAGCAGCCTCCGCGTCGGAAGCTCCTACGAGCAGTACTTC
.	TRBJ2-7	few	TRBV7-6	CASSSQSLLTF	TGTGCCAGCAGCTCGCAGTCTCTCCTGACCTTC
TRBD1	TRBJ1-5	.	TRBV30	CAWREGAHQPQHF	TGTGCCTGGAGGGAGGGGGCTCATCAGCCCCAGCATTTT
TRBD1	TRBJ2-6	.	TRBV4-3	CASSQAPTGAGANVLTF	TGCGCCAGCAGCCAAGCACCTACAGGGGCTGGGGCCAACGTCCTGACTTTC
.	TRBJ2-4	.	TRBV7-8	CASSVMGAGAKNIQYF	TGTGCCAGCAGCGTTATGGGGGCAGGGGCCAAAAACATTCAGTACTTC
.	TRBJ2-7	.	TRBV29-1	CSVGEASYEQYF	TGCAGCGTTGGAGAGGCTTCCTACGAGCAGTACTTC
.	TRBJ1-1	few	TRBV30	CAWSGGYAAEAFF	TGTGCCTGGAGTGGGGGCTACGCGGCGGAAGCTTTCTTT
.	TRBJ2-2	.	TRBV27	CASSLYINIGELFF	TGTGCCAGCAGTTTATACATTAACATCGGGGAGCTGTTTTTT
.	TRBJ2-7	.	TRBV29-1	CSVRTPDYEQYF	TGCAGCGTCAGGACGCCGGACTACGAGCAGTACTTC
.	TRBJ1-2	few	TRBV4-3	CASSQDRRTASGYTF	TGCGCCAGCAGCCAAGACCGAAGGACGGCGTCCGGCTACACCTTC
TRBD1	TRBJ2-5	.	TRBV5-1	CASSYTGERETQYF	TGCGCCAGCAGCTATACAGGGGAGCGAGAGACCCAGTACTTC
.	TRBJ2-2	many	TRBV27	CASSLGPTWGTGELFF	TGTGCCAGCAGTTTAGGCCCGACGTGGGGCACCGGGGAGCTGTTTTTT
TRBD1	TRBJ1-2	few	TRBV25-1	CASSERDSYGYTF	TGTGCCAGCAGTGAGCGGGACAGCTATGGCTACACCTTC
.	TRBJ1-1	.	TRBV30	CACHGPSNTEAFF	TGTGCCTGCCACGGACCGTCGAACACTGAAGCTTTCTTT